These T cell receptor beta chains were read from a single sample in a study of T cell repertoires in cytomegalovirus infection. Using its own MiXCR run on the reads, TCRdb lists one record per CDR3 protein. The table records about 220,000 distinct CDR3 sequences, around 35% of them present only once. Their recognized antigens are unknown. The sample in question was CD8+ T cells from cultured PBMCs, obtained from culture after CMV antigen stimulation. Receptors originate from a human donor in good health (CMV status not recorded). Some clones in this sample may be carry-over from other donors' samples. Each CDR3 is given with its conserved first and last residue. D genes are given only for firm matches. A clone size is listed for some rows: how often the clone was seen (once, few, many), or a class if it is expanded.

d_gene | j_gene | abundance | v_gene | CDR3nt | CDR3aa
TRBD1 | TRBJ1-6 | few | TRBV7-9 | TGTGCCAGCAGCTTCCTCCGGGACAGATATAATTCACCCCTCCACTTT | CASSFLRDRYNSPLHF
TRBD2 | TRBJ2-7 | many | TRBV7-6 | TGTGCCAGCAGCTTAGCTAGCGGGAGGGCCGTGACCGAGCAGTACTTC | CASSLASGRAVTEQYF
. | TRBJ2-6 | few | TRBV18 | TGTGCCAGCTCACCATACGGGGGTCAAGGCTCTGGGGCCAACGTCCTGACTTTC | CASSPYGGQGSGANVLTF
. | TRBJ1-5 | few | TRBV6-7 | TGTGCCAGCAGTTATTATCCGGGACACCACGTCCGACCCCAGCATTTT | CASSYYPGHHVRPQHF
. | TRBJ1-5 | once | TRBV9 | TGTGCCAGCAGCCCCTGGGAACGCAATCAGCCCCAGCATTTT | CASSPWERNQPQHF
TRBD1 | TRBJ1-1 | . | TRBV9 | TGTGCCAGCAGCGTGTTAGGGACAGGGGAAACTGAAGCTTTCTTT | CASSVLGTGETEAFF
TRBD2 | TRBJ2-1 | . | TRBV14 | TGTGCCAGCAGCCAAACGGGGGGGGCTTCCTACAATGAGCAGTTCTTC | CASSQTGGASYNEQFF
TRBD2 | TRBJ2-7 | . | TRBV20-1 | TGCAGTGCTAGAGATGGACTAGCGGGAACGCACACCTACGAGCAGTACTTC | CSARDGLAGTHTYEQYF
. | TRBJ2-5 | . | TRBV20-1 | TGCAGTGCTAGACCTCCGGGACAAGTCCAAGAGACCCAGTACTTC | CSARPPGQVQETQYF
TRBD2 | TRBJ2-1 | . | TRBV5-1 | TGCGCCAGCAGCCCCGGGGGGGCGAGGGAGTTCTTC | CASSPGGAREFF
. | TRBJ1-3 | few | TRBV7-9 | TGTGCCAGCAGCGAAAGCACTGGAAACACCATATATTTT | CASSESTGNTIYF
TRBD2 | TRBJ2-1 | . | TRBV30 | TGTGCCTGGAGTGTACGGACTAGCTTGATTCGGAGTGAGCAGTTCTTC | CAWSVRTSLIRSEQFF
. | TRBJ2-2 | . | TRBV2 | TGTGCCAGCAGTGATGGCAGGGGCGTCGCCGGGGAGCTGTTTTTT | CASSDGRGVAGELFF
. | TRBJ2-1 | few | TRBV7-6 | TGTGCCAGCAGCCCAACGGGGGGCGTCGACCGCAATGAGCAGTTCTTC | CASSPTGGVDRNEQFF
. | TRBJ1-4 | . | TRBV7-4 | TGTGCCAGCAGCTTCCGACATGTCCGGGAAAAACTGTTTTTT | CASSFRHVREKLFF
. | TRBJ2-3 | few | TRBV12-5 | TGTGCTAGTGCCTCCCCCCCGGGAGACGGGGATACGCAGTATTTT | CASASPPGDGDTQYF
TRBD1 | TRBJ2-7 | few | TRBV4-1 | TGCGCCAGCAGCCAAGCCCGGGGGACAGGGAGTGTGGTCTACGAGCAGTACTTC | CASSQARGTGSVVYEQYF
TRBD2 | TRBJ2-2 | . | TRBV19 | TGTGCCAGTACCGCGGGGGGGGCCGGGGAGCTGTTTTTT | CASTAGGAGELFF
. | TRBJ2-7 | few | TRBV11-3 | TGTGCCAGCAGCCCGGGACGGGCCTACGAGCAGTACTTC | CASSPGRAYEQYF
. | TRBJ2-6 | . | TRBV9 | TGTGCCAGCAGCGTATCCGGAGGGAAAGGGGCCAACGTCCTGACTTTC | CASSVSGGKGANVLTF
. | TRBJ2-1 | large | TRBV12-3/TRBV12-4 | TGTGCCAGCAGCTCCCTAAGCCTCCTTGGGGGAGAAAGGTCCTACAATGAGCAGTTCTTC | CASSSLSLLGGERSYNEQFF
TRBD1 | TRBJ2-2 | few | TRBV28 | TGTGCCAGCAGTTGGGGACAGGGAGGCACCGGGGAGCTGTTTTTT | CASSWGQGGTGELFF
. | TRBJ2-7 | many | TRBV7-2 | TGTGCCAGCAGCTTGGGGGGAGGCAACGAGCAGTACTTC | CASSLGGGNEQYF
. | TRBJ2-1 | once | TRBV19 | TGTGCCAGTAGTATGACGGTTTGGTACAATGAGCAGTTCTTC | CASSMTVWYNEQFF
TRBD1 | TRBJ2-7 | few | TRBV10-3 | TGTGCCATCAGGGGGGAACAGGGGGCCGCCTCCTACGAGCAGTACTTC | CAIRGEQGAASYEQYF
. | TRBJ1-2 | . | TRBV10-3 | TGTGCCATCAGGACGGACAGCGTGAACGGCTACACCTTC | CAIRTDSVNGYTF
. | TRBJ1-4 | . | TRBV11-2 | TGTGCCAGCAGCTTCAGGGTTTTCGATGAAAAACTGTTTTTT | CASSFRVFDEKLFF
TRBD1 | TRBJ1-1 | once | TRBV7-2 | TGTGCCAGCAGCTCTTGGACAGGGGGAGCTTTCTTT | CASSSWTGGAFF
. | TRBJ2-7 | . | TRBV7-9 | TGTGCCAGCAGCTTAGGGGACCTTAGAGCCTACGAGCAGTACTTC | CASSLGDLRAYEQYF
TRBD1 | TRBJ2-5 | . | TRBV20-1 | TGCAGTGCTAGACCTTCCCCCAGGGGGCGCAGAGTCCAAGAGACCCAGTACTTC | CSARPSPRGRRVQETQYF
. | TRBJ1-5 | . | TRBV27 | TGTGCCAGCAGTCCCTCCCGGGGAGGGAATCAGCCCCAGCATTTT | CASSPSRGGNQPQHF
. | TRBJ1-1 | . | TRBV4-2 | TGTGCCAGCAGCCAAGACCCTATGGTAGAAGCTTTCTTT | CASSQDPMVEAFF
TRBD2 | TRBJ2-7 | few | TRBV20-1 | TGCAGTGCTAGACGGGCTAGCGGTTCCTACGAGCAGTACTTC | CSARRASGSYEQYF
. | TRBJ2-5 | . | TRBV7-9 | TGTGCCAGCAGCTCTATCCGGGAGACCCAGTACTTC | CASSSIRETQYF
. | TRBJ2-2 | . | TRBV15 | TGTGCCACCAGCAGAATCCGCAAGACTACCGGGGAGCTGTTTTTT | CATSRIRKTTGELFF
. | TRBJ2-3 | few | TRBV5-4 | TGTGCCAGCAGCTTGGGCCCCACGCAGTATTTT | CASSLGPTQYF
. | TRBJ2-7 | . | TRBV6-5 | TGTGCCAGCAGTGGGGATTCCCGGTACGAGCAGTACTTC | CASSGDSRYEQYF
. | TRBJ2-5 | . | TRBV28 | TGTGCCAGCAGTTTTAGACTAGTAGAGACCCAGTACTTC | CASSFRLVETQYF
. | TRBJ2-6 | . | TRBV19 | TGTGCCAGTAGTCTTGACCTCTCTGGGGCCAACGTCCTGACTTTC | CASSLDLSGANVLTF
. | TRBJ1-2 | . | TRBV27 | TGTGCCAGCAGTTTTGGGATGGGGGATGGCTACACCTTC | CASSFGMGDGYTF